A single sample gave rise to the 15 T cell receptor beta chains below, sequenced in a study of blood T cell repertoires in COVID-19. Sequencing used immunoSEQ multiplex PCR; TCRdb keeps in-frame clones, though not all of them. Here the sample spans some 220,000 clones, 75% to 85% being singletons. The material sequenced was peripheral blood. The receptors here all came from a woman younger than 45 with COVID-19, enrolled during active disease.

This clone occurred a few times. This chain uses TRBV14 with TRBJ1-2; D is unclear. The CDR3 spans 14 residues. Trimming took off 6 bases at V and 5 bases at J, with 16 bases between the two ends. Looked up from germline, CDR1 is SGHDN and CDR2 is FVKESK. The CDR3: CASSPSFFRYGYTF. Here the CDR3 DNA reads TGTGCCAGCAGTCCGAGTTTCTTTCGGTATGGCTACACCTTC.

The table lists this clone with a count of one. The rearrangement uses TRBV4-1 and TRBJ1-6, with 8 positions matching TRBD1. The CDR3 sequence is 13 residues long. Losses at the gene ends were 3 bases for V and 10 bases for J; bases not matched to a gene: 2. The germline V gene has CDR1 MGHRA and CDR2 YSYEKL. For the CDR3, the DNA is TGCGCCAGCAGCCAGGACAGGGAATCACCCCTCCACTTT. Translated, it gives CASSQDRESPLHF.

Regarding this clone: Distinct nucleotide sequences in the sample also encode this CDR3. As DNA, the CDR3 is TGTGCCAGCAGCTTAAGCGGAGAAGAGACCCAGTACTTC. Translated, it gives CASSLSGEETQYF. This chain links TRBV7-9 with TRBJ2-5; a weak D match, TRBD2 (5 bases). There are 13 residues in the CDR3. Germline CDR1 is SEHNR and CDR2 is FQNEAQ (reference sequence). V lost 2 bases and J 3 bases, leaving 7 bases between the germline ends.

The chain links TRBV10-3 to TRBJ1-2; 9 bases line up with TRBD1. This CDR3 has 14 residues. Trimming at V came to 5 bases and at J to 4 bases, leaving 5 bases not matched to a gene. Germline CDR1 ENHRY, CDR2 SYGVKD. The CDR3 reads CAISLDRGPYGYTF. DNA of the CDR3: TGTGCCATCAGTTTGGACAGGGGACCCTATGGCTACACCTTC.

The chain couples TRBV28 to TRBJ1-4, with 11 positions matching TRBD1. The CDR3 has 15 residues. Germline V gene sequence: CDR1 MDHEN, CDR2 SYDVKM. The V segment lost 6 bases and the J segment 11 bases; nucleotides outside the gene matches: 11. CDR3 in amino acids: CASSHAGTGGGKLFF. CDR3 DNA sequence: TGTGCCAGCAGCCATGCCGGGACAGGGGGGGGGAAACTGTTTTTT.

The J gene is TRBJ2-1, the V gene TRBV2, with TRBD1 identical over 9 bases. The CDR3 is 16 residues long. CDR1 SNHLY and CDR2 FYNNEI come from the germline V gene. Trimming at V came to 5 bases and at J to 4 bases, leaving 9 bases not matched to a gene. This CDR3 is CASSLRGQGTYNEQFF. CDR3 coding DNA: TGTGCCAGCAGTCTCAGAGGACAGGGGACTTACAATGAGCAGTTCTTC.

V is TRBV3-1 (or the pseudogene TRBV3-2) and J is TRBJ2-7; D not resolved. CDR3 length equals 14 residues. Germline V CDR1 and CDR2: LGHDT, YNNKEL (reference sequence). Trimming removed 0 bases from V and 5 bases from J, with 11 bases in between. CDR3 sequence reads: CASSQEGAFHEQYF. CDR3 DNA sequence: TGTGCCAGCAGCCAAGAGGGCGCTTTCCACGAGCAGTACTTC.

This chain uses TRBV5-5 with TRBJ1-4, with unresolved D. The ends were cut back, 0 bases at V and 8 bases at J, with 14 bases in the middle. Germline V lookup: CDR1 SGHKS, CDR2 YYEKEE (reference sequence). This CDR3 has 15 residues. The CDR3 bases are TGTGCCAGCAGCTTGGTTGTCAGGCCCTCGGAAAAACTGTTTTTT. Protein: CASSLVVRPSEKLFF.

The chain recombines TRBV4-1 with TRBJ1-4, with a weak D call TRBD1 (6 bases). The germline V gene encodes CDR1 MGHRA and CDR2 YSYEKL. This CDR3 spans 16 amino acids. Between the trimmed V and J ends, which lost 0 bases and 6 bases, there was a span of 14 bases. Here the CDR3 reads CASSQDRGRGDEKLFF. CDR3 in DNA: TGCGCCAGCAGCCAAGACCGTGGCAGGGGAGATGAAAAACTGTTTTTT.

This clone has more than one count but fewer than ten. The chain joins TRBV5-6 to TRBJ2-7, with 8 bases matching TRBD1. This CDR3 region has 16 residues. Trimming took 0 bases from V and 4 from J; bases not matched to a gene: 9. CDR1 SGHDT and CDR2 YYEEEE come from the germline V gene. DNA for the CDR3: TGTGCCAGCAGCTTGGGCGTTGGACAGGGAGTATACGAGCAGTACTTC. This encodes CASSLGVGQGVYEQYF.

Written as DNA, the CDR3 is TGCGCCAGCAGCGCACGGACTAGCGGGAGCTCCTACAATGAGCAGTTCTTC. It yields the protein CASSARTSGSSYNEQFF. The V call is TRBV5-1, the J call TRBJ2-1; the match to TRBD2 covers 13 bases. The germline V gene has CDR1 SGHRS and CDR2 YFSETQ. The CDR3 spans 17 residues. Trimming took 4 bases from V and 0 from J; bases not matched to a gene: 4.

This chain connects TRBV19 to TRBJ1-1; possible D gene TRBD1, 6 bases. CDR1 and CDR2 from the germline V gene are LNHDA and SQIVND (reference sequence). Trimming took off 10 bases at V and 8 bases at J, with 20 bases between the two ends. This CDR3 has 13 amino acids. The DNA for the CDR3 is TGTGCCACCCTAGGGGGACACAAACAAGAAGCTTTCTTT. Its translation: CATLGGHKQEAFF.

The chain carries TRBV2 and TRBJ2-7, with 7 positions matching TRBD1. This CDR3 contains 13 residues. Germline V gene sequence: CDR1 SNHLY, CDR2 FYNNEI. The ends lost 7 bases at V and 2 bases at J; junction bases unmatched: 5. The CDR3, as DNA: TGTGCCAGCATCGGGGACAGAACCTACGAGCAGTACTTC. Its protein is CASIGDRTYEQYF.

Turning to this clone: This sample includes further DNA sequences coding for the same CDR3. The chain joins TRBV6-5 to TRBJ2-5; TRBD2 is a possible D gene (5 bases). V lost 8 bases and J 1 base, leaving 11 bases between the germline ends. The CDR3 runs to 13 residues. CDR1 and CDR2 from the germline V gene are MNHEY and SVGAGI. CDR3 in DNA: TGTGCCAGCTCCGGCGGGCCCCAAGAGACCCAGTACTTC. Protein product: CASSGGPQETQYF.

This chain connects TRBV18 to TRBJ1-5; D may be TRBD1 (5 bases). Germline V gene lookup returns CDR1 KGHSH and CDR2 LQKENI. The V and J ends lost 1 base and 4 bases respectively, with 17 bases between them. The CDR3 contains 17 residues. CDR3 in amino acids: CASSPLELKGQNQPQHF. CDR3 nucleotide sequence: TGTGCCAGCTCACCACTAGAGTTGAAGGGGCAGAATCAGCCCCAGCATTTT.